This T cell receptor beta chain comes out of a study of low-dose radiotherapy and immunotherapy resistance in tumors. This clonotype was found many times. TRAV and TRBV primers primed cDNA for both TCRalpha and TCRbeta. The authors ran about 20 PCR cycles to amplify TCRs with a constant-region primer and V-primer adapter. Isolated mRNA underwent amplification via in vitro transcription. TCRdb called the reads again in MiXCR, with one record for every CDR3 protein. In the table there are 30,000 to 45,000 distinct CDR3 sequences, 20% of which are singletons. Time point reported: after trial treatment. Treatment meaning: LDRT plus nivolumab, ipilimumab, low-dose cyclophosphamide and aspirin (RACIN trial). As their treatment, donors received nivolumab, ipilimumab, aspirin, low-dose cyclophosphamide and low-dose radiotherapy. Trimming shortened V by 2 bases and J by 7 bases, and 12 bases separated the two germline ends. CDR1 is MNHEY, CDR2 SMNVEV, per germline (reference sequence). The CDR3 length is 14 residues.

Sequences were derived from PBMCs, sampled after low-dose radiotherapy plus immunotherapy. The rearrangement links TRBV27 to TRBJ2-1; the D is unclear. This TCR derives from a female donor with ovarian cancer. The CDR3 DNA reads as TGTGCCAGCAGTTTAGGCCACCTCGGGAATGAGCAGTTCTTC. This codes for CASSLGHLGNEQFF.